This note documents a single TCR beta chain sequence. The target of this receptor is not known. The CDR3 goes on 3 residues after the read ends, and that part is filled in from the germline J gene. Related donors were used in the transplants with nonmyeloablative bone marrow transplantation, and mixed chimerism was transient in the human trials. Unstimulated Tregs (CD4+CD25+CD127-), CD4+ non-Tregs (CD4+CD25-), CD4 and CD8 cells were FACS-sorted from thawed PBMCs. The patients were several recipients of combined kidney and bone marrow transplants from the ITN036ST trial, and samples were available only from these trial subjects. Healthy control blood was processed to PBMCs by Ficoll density gradient and cryopreserved, and patient PBMCs were collected before and after transplant. The sample belongs to a study of Tregs in tolerant kidney transplant recipients (dated by TCRdb to 2018 to 2020). As for the study more broadly: The study applied TCRbeta sequencing to find donor-specific regulatory T cells before combined kidney and bone marrow transplantation and then followed those same cells after transplant.

The CDR3 sequence holds 15 residues, the cysteine and phenylalanine included. Shown are 36 bases from within the CDR3, in frame from base 1. From the germline V gene, CDR1 is SGHVS and CDR2 is FQNEAQ. V is clipped by 4 bases and J by 0 bases, and the sequence between their germline boundaries is 13 bases long. The study at large found these results: Donor-specific Treg expansion was found to exceed global Treg expansion in tolerant patients, suggesting antigen-driven rather than nonspecific expansion. The most biologically relevant and donor-specific TCRbeta repertoire appeared to be identified by expanding Tregs with activated donor B cells. Biological reproducibility was not directly addressed, though technical replication error appeared minimal. Because the study included only a small number of patients, the results must be confirmed in larger populations and under other immunosuppression protocols. Because the PCR primers were changed over time for some patients, nucleotide-level comparison could not be performed across the samples from those patients.

For TCRbeta CDR3 sequencing, genomic DNA was extracted from sorted cells using the QIAGEN DNeasy Blood and Tissue Kit. High-throughput TCRbeta CDR3 sequencing, which included PCR amplification with bias correction and internal controls, was done commercially through immunoSEQ. As for how the authors treated the data: A unique productive TCRbeta sequence was defined by the CDR3 nucleotide sequence when primers matched, and otherwise by the CDR3 amino acid sequence together with the Vbeta and Jbeta genes. To correct for sorting error, sequences found in more than one sorted population at a frequency ratio of 2:1 or less were discarded, and the remaining shared sequences were assigned to the population with the higher frequency. A sequence counted as donor-reactive if, in CFSE-low cells, the sequence had a frequency of at least 0.01% and was expanded at least 5-fold compared with unstimulated cells. Jensen-Shannon divergence, calculated on the top 100 TCRbeta sequences ranked by frequency, was used to quantify repertoire divergence. When a sample had multiple sequencing runs, each run was corrected for sorting error separately and the runs were then pooled. TCRdb took over this immuneACCESS table, retaining in-frame rearrangements with V and J assigned. Such tables are incomplete; in checked studies, under half of the missing clones stem from an unresolved V gene, and the remainder is unexplained. For V, J and clone size, that table is used; D and trimming come from the DNA. The table held for this sample gives tens of thousands of clones. The ten biggest clones cover 1.5% to 2% of the sample.

The V gene is TRBV7-8 and the J gene is TRBJ2-7; a weak D assignment points to TRBD1 (6 bases agree). This receptor was obtained from a human patient who received a combined kidney and bone marrow transplant. Some T cells may be donor cells from the graft after a transplant. The sample here was CD4+ T cells from blood (PBMCs), taken 24 months after the transplant. CDR3 sequence: CASSSPGTSSYEQYF. Incomplete CDR3 DNA: TGTGCCAGCAGCTCACCCGGGACAAGCTCCTACGAG.